These T cell receptor beta chains were read from a single sample in a study of OX40 agonist ivuxolimab in advanced cancers. The protocol was immunoSEQ multiplex PCR, while the TCRdb copy is restricted to in-frame clones and leaves out a portion. The sample holds about 120,000 clones, more than 80% seen once. The sequenced sample was CD4+ or CD8+ T cells sorted from blood, obtained in a trial of the OX40 agonist ivuxolimab. The receptors here all came from an adult with an advanced solid tumor such as melanoma, head and neck, liver or kidney cancer. The CDR3 runs from the conserved cysteine through the conserved F or W. D genes are given only for firm matches. Some rows mark clone size as missing; the rest say once, few, many or name a class of expanded clone.

>TRBD1|TRBJ2-7|TRBV7-2|-
CASSRQGASHEQYF
TGTGCCAGCAGCCGACAGGGGGCGAGCCACGAGCAGTACTTC
>TRBD1|TRBJ1-1|TRBV6-5|-
CASSYSGQGAEAFF
TGTGCCAGCAGTTACTCGGGACAGGGGGCGGAAGCTTTCTTT
>-|TRBJ2-5|TRBV12-5|-
CASGLGSTPQETQYF
TGTGCTAGTGGTTTGGGGAGTACACCGCAAGAGACCCAGTACTTC
>-|TRBJ1-3|TRBV5-1|-
CASSLDGGSSGNTIYF
TGCGCCAGCAGCTTGGACGGGGGCAGCTCTGGAAACACCATATATTTT
>-|TRBJ1-1|TRBV7-2|once
CASSQDRGTEAFF
TGTGCCAGCAGCCAGGACAGAGGTACTGAAGCTTTCTTT
>-|TRBJ1-1|TRBV29-1|-
CSVGNGGNTEAFF
TGCAGCGTCGGGAACGGTGGGAACACTGAAGCTTTCTTT
>-|TRBJ2-7|TRBV7-2|once
CASSPAVFGEQYF
TGTGCCAGCAGCCCGGCAGTCTTCGGAGAGCAGTACTTC
>-|TRBJ1-5|TRBV19|-
CASSIEGGGAYQPQHF
TGTGCCAGTAGTATAGAAGGTGGGGGCGCGTATCAGCCCCAGCATTTT
>TRBD1|TRBJ2-5|TRBV5-4|-
CASSSTGQLMETQYF
TGTGCCAGCAGCTCAACGGGACAGCTCATGGAGACCCAGTACTTC
>-|TRBJ2-3|TRBV5-4|-
CASSLVGEGANTQYF
TGTGCCAGCAGCTTGGTGGGGGAGGGGGCAAATACGCAGTATTTT
>TRBD1|TRBJ1-4|TRBV15|-
CATNSMTGSSEKLFF
TGTGCCACCAACTCAATGACAGGGTCAAGCGAAAAACTGTTTTTT
>-|TRBJ1-1|TRBV19|-
CASSTAAGMNTEAFF
TGTGCCAGTAGTACCGCCGCGGGGATGAACACTGAAGCTTTCTTT
>-|TRBJ1-3|TRBV6-5|-
CASSTIGGSGNTIYF
TGTGCCAGCAGCACTATCGGGGGCTCTGGAAACACCATATATTTT
>-|TRBJ1-2|TRBV14|-
CASSLQGSGGYTF
TGTGCCAGCAGCCTTCAGGGGTCGGGCGGCTACACCTTC
>TRBD2|TRBJ2-7|TRBV18|-
CASSPRDYPLGEQYF
TGTGCCAGCTCACCCCGGGACTACCCGCTGGGCGAGCAGTACTTC
>-|TRBJ2-5|TRBV5-1|-
CASSLDETQYF
TGCGCCAGCAGCTTGGATGAGACCCAGTACTTC
>-|TRBJ2-7|TRBV7-2|-
CASSLVSGLSNEQYF
TGTGCCAGCAGCTTAGTTTCAGGGCTATCGAACGAGCAGTACTTC
>-|TRBJ1-2|TRBV19|-
CASSRHYGYTF
TGTGCCAGTAGTAGGCACTATGGCTACACCTTC
>-|TRBJ2-3|TRBV5-1|-
CASSPTSFGLTQYF
TGCGCCAGCAGCCCAACTAGCTTTGGTCTTACGCAGTATTTT